The 29 T cell receptor beta chains given below trace back to one sample, sequenced in a study of blood T cell repertoires in COVID-19. Produced via immunoSEQ multiplex PCR; TCRdb's table is partial and in-frame only. The table lists about 220,000 clones, approximately 83% of them singletons. Sample: PBMCs or T cells enriched from blood (not recorded which). These receptors came from a woman in her sixties or seventies who had recovered from COVID-19.

The chain joins TRBV27 to TRBJ1-5, with D unresolved. Germline V gives CDR1 MNHEY, CDR2 SMNVEV (reference sequence). CDR3 length: 13 amino acids. Trimming took 5 bases from V and 4 from J, leaving 9 bases between them. The CDR3 DNA reads TGTGCCAGCAGTATCCGCGAGAATCAGCCCCAGCATTTT. Its translation is CASSIRENQPQHF.

This sequence joins TRBV3-1 (or the pseudogene TRBV3-2) and TRBJ1-1, with 7 nucleotides matching TRBD1. The germline CDR1 and CDR2 sequences are LGHDT and YNNKEL (reference sequence). Trimming took 0 bases from V and 1 from J; bases not matched to a gene: 5. This CDR3 contains 16 residues. CDR3 DNA: TGTGCCAGCAGCCAAGATCTTAGGACAGGGAACACTGAAGCTTTCTTT. Amino acids: CASSQDLRTGNTEAFF.

The genes are TRBV18 and TRBJ1-5; D is unresolved. The V end was cut by 3 bases, the J end by 0 bases, with 9 bases between. The CDR3 totals 15 residues. Germline-derived CDR1 and CDR2 are KGHSH and LQKENI. The CDR3 DNA follows: TGTGCCAGCTCACCGTACCCAGATAGCAATCAGCCCCAGCATTTT. Translating gives CASSPYPDSNQPQHF. Drawing the rest from reference TRBV18 and TRBJ1-5, the complete variable domain is NAGVMQNPRHLVRRRGQEARLRCSPMKGHSHVYWYRQLPEEGLKFMVYLQKENIIDESGMPKERFSAEFPKEGPSILRIQQVVRGDSAAYFCASSPYPDSNQPQHFGDGTRLSIL.

This clone was counted between two and nine times. The V gene is TRBV4-2, the J gene TRBJ2-2; no clear D gene. The germline V gene has CDR1 LGHNA and CDR2 YNFKEQ. This CDR3 region has 15 residues. Trimming left V 0 bases short and J 0 bases short, with 5 bases between. The CDR3 protein is CASSQDTANTGELFF. The CDR3 region has the DNA TGTGCCAGCAGCCAAGATACGGCGAACACCGGGGAGCTGTTTTTT.

This chain links TRBV7-2 with TRBJ2-1; D is perhaps TRBD2 (5 bases). Germline assignment: CDR1 SGHTA and CDR2 FQGNSA. Trimming stripped 4 bases from V and 11 bases from J, with 9 bases between. The CDR3 is made up of 11 amino acids. This chain's CDR3 is CASSSSNQQFF. The DNA of the CDR3 is TGTGCCAGCAGCTCTAGCAACCAGCAGTTCTTC.

This chain connects TRBV3-1 (or the pseudogene TRBV3-2) to TRBJ1-2; D ambiguous. The germline gives CDR1 LGHDT, CDR2 YNNKEL (reference sequence). V gave up 5 bases and J gave up 7 bases, with 14 bases separating them. The CDR3 covers 13 residues. The CDR3 region has the DNA TGTGCCAGCAGCTTGAAGGGAGCGGCTGGCTACACCTTC. Translation gives CASSLKGAAGYTF.

The chain has TRBV18 and TRBJ1-4; 10 bases fit TRBD1. The CDR3 totals 13 residues. V was clipped by 5 bases and J by 11 bases; unmatched bases: 5. The V gene's germline CDR1 is KGHSH and CDR2 LQKENI. CDR3 nucleotides: TGTGCCAGCTCAACGGGGGGACAGGGGAAACTGTTTTTT. This translates into CASSTGGQGKLFF.

V and J are TRBV6-2 or TRBV6-3 and TRBJ1-5; D remains ambiguous. Deletions cut 4 bases from V and 6 bases from J, with 13 bases between. The V gene's germline CDR1 is MNHEY and CDR2 SVGEGT. The CDR3 runs 14 residues. The CDR3 DNA reads TGTGCCAGCAGTTCCGCGAGGGTCGGTCAGCCCCAGCATTTT. Amino acids: CASSSARVGQPQHF.

V is TRBV6-5 and J is TRBJ1-4; 9 nucleotides line up with TRBD1. Per germline, CDR1 MNHEY and CDR2 SVGAGI. V gave up 2 bases and J gave up 8 bases; unmatched junction bases: 6. The CDR3 is 15 residues long. This chain's CDR3 is CASSYGDRDYEKLFF. The CDR3 DNA reads as TGTGCCAGCAGTTACGGGGACAGGGATTACGAAAAACTGTTTTTT.

V gene TRBV7-2 combines with J gene TRBJ2-2, with TRBD2 identical over 8 bases. Trimming took 7 bases from V and 0 from J; bases not matched to a gene: 7. Germline loops: CDR1 SGHTA, CDR2 FQGNSA. The CDR3 has 16 amino acids. The CDR3: CASKSPGLANTGELFF. Written as DNA, the CDR3 is TGTGCCAGCAAAAGTCCGGGACTAGCGAACACCGGGGAGCTGTTTTTT.

This chain connects TRBV6-1 to TRBJ1-1; 7 positions match TRBD1. Germline lookup yields CDR1 MNHNS and CDR2 SASEGT. The CDR3 has 13 residues. With V trimmed by 3 bases and J by 11 bases, 9 bases remained unmatched. The CDR3 spells CASSEQGVGGAFF. In nucleotides, the CDR3 is TGTGCCAGCAGTGAGCAGGGGGTGGGTGGCGCTTTCTTT.

The chain carries TRBV10-3 and TRBJ2-2; perhaps TRBD2 as D (6 bases). This CDR3 region has 19 residues. The germline CDR1 and CDR2 sequences are ENHRY and SYGVKD. Trimming pared 0 bases from V and 2 bases from J, leaving 19 bases between. The CDR3 DNA sequence: TGTGCCATCAGTGAGTCAGGTAGCGGAGCCCAAATAAACACCGGGGAGCTGTTTTTT. Protein: CAISESGSGAQINTGELFF.

CDR3 sequence reads: CASSYPRPTGTEAFF. The CDR3 DNA sequence: TGTGCCAGCAGTTACCCCCGGCCAACGGGCACTGAAGCTTTCTTT. The chain carries TRBV6-2 or TRBV6-3 and TRBJ1-1, with D uncertain. With 2 bases removed from V and 4 bases from J, the gap between germline ends came to 14 bases. The CDR3 has 15 residues. Germline V CDR1 and CDR2: MNHEY, SVGEGT.

V usage is TRBV18 and J usage is TRBJ2-5; a possible D gene is TRBD1 (5 bases). In germline, CDR1 is KGHSH, CDR2 LQKENI. Deletions cut 4 bases from V and 2 bases from J, with 11 bases between. The CDR3 is 14 residues long. This CDR3 is CASSRGVEQETQYF. In DNA, the CDR3 is TGTGCCAGCTCACGGGGCGTAGAGCAAGAGACCCAGTACTTC.

This clone was seen a handful of times. The chain recombines TRBV18 with TRBJ1-3, with D perhaps matching TRBD1 (6 bases). This CDR3 is 16 amino acids long. Trimming shortened V by 3 bases and J by 0 bases, and 12 bases separated the two germline ends. Germline-derived CDR1 and CDR2 are KGHSH and LQKENI. The DNA of the CDR3 is TGTGCCAGCTCACCGGGGGCCGCCAGCTCTGGAAACACCATATATTTT. This codes for CASSPGAASSGNTIYF. Based on the CDR3 plus reference TRBV18 and TRBJ1-3, the full variable domain is NAGVMQNPRHLVRRRGQEARLRCSPMKGHSHVYWYRQLPEEGLKFMVYLQKENIIDESGMPKERFSAEFPKEGPSILRIQQVVRGDSAAYFCASSPGAASSGNTIYFGEGSWLTVV.

V is TRBV5-1 and J is TRBJ2-1; D not resolved. V lost 1 base to trimming and J lost 4 bases, with 6 bases between them. This CDR3 comprises 13 residues. Germline CDR1 is SGHRS and CDR2 is YFSETQ. The CDR3 DNA is TGCGCCAGCAGCTTGAGCTTATACAATGAGCAGTTCTTC. It codes for CASSLSLYNEQFF.

CDR3 in DNA: TGTGCCAGCAGCTTGCAGGGTTCTTCACCCCTCCACTTT. Translating it yields CASSLQGSSPLHF. This chain joins TRBV5-4 and TRBJ1-6; D perhaps matches TRBD1 (5 bases). Trimming removed 1 base at V and 9 bases at J, with 8 bases between. Germline V CDR1 and CDR2: SGHNT, YYREEE (reference sequence). The CDR3 extends over 13 amino acids.

The chain uses TRBV18 and TRBJ1-4; weak D call: TRBD1 (5 bases). The CDR3 is 15 amino acids. V was trimmed by 3 bases and J by 7 bases, leaving 15 bases between them. Germline assignment: CDR1 KGHSH and CDR2 LQKENI. The CDR3 reads CASSPPLGEGEKLFF. The CDR3 DNA reads TGTGCCAGCTCACCCCCCCTAGGGGAGGGTGAAAAACTGTTTTTT.

The J gene is TRBJ2-7, the V gene TRBV28; 7 nucleotides line up with TRBD2. The CDR3 spans 14 residues. V gave up 7 bases and J gave up 6 bases; unmatched junction bases: 12. Per germline, CDR1 MDHEN and CDR2 SYDVKM. This CDR3 reads CASKTQGRGGEQYF. CDR3 coding DNA: TGTGCCAGCAAAACCCAAGGGAGGGGAGGCGAGCAGTACTTC.

The V and J genes are TRBV5-1 and TRBJ1-1; no firm D call. Trimming shortened V by 1 base and J by 3 bases, and 13 bases separated the two germline ends. The CDR3 has 15 amino acids. The V gene's germline CDR1 is SGHRS and CDR2 YFSETQ. Here the CDR3 DNA reads TGCGCCAGCAGCTTGAGCGCATCGACCGACACTGAAGCTTTCTTT. Encoded protein: CASSLSASTDTEAFF. Full variable domain (rest looked up from reference TRBV5-1 and TRBJ1-1): KAGVTQTPRYLIKTRGQQVTLSCSPISGHRSVSWYQQTPGQGLQFLFEYFSETQRNKGNFPGRFSGRQFSNSRSEMNVSTLELGDSALYLCASSLSASTDTEAFFGQGTRLTVV.

The V and J genes are TRBV15 and TRBJ1-2; D is perhaps TRBD1 (6 bases). The length of the CDR3 is 15 residues. CDR1 LNHNV and CDR2 YYDKDF come from the germline V gene (reference sequence). V was pared by 4 bases and J by 4 bases, with 16 bases between. The CDR3 region is CATSTGSGGGYGYTF. CDR3 in DNA: TGTGCCACCAGCACAGGGAGTGGGGGCGGCTATGGCTACACCTTC.

The J gene is TRBJ1-1, the V gene TRBV5-5, with 7 bases identical to TRBD1. J gave up 5 bases and V 4 bases, and 8 bases lay outside the gene matches. The CDR3 is made up of 14 amino acids. Germline lookup yields CDR1 SGHKS and CDR2 YYEKEE (reference sequence). The CDR3 sequence: CASSRQGLMTEAFF. CDR3 sequence (DNA): TGTGCCAGCAGCCGACAGGGCCTTATGACTGAAGCTTTCTTT. The full variable domain, rest sourced from reference TRBV5-5 and TRBJ1-1, is DAGVTQSPTHLIKTRGQQVTLRCSPISGHKSVSWYQQVLGQGPQFIFQYYEKEERGRGNFPDRFSARQFPNYSSELNVNALLLGDSALYLCASSRQGLMTEAFFGQGTRLTVV.

The DNA of the CDR3 is TGTGCCAGCAGCCCCGGGGCGGGGGAAGGAGAGACCCAGTACTTC. Residues: CASSPGAGEGETQYF. V usage is TRBV7-9 and J usage is TRBJ2-5; the match to TRBD2 covers 7 bases. The CDR3 sequence is 15 residues long. Germline CDR1 and CDR2: SEHNR and FQNEAQ (reference sequence). V dropped 5 bases and J dropped 4; count of bases not matched to a gene: 10.

This rearrangement joins TRBV30 to TRBJ2-7; 7 bases map to TRBD1. In germline, CDR1 is GTSNPN, CDR2 SVGIG (reference sequence). The junction had 6 bases not matched to a gene; V was cut back by 0 bases and J by 7 bases. The CDR3 spans 13 residues. The CDR3 bases are TGTGCCTGGAGTGTACTGGAGACAGGGGAGCAGTACTTC. It is translated as CAWSVLETGEQYF.

This clone has just a few counts. The gene calls are TRBV27 and TRBJ2-2, with D perhaps TRBD1 (5 bases). The CDR3 sequence is 15 residues long. Looked up from germline, CDR1 is MNHEY and CDR2 is SMNVEV (reference sequence). The germline V and J ends were trimmed by 4 bases and 1 base, with 10 bases remaining between them. For the CDR3, the DNA is TGTGCCAGCAGTTACTCAACAGGGAACACCGGGGAGCTGTTTTTT. This translates into CASSYSTGNTGELFF.

Here the CDR3 reads CASRSAAGYEGYTF. CDR3 bases: TGTGCCAGTCGATCCGCGGCGGGGTACGAGGGCTACACCTTC. V usage is TRBV19 and J usage is TRBJ1-2; no clear D gene. The germline CDR1 and CDR2 sequences are LNHDA and SQIVND (reference sequence). CDR3 length: 14 residues. The V end lost 8 bases, the J end lost 8 bases, and 21 bases lay between the germline ends. Based on the CDR3 plus reference TRBV19 and TRBJ1-2, the full variable domain is DGGITQSPKYLFRKEGQNVTLSCEQNLNHDAMYWYRQDPGQGLRLIYYSQIVNDFQKGDIAEGYSVSREKKESFPLTVTSAQKNPTAFYLCASRSAAGYEGYTFGSGTRLTVV.

This chain uses TRBV29-1 with TRBJ2-5; 7 bases are shared with TRBD2. Per the germline V gene, CDR1 is SQVTM and CDR2 is ANQGSEA. CDR3 size: 11 residues. With 8 bases clipped from V and 5 bases from J, the junction kept 5 bases outside the gene matches. CDR3 nucleotide sequence: TGCAGCACCAGGGAGGGGGAGACCCAGTACTTC. This encodes CSTREGETQYF.

This clone was counted a few times. The chain has TRBV11-3 and TRBJ1-1, with D hard to call. Germline V CDR1 and CDR2: SGHNT, YENEEA. With 1 base removed from V and 1 base from J, the gap between germline ends came to 16 bases. CDR3 length: 17 residues. The CDR3: CASSLARGLGRNTEAFF. The CDR3 coding sequence is TGTGCCAGCAGCTTAGCCAGAGGGTTAGGTAGGAACACTGAAGCTTTCTTT.

The chain combines TRBV6-5 with TRBJ2-7, with D tentatively TRBD2 (6 bases). V was pared by 6 bases and J by 5 bases, with 14 bases between. The CDR3 has 13 amino acids. In germline, CDR1 is MNHEY, CDR2 SVGAGI. In DNA, the CDR3 is TGTGCCAGCAGGCCCGGGACTTTAAACGAGCAGTACTTC. Translated, it gives CASRPGTLNEQYF.